This T cell receptor (beta chain) was observed in a study of blood T cell repertoires in COVID-19 (dated by TCRdb to the early 2020s). As for the study more broadly: Samples covering the acute and convalescent phases of COVID-19 were provided by collaborators in the United States, Italy and Spain. Where available, HLA class I and class II types were obtained from metadata supplied by the sample provider rather than from assay-based typing. The repertoires were released in a freely available public database meant as a resource for research on the immune response to SARS-CoV-2. The prospective study material was composed of cDNA or gDNA derived from T cells, B-cell-depleted T cells, or PBMCs. The samples were drawn from two sources: the first 160 participants of the ongoing ImmuneRACE study, and over 1,000 subjects contributed by 6 global collaborators. Deeply sampled blood TCRbeta repertoires from subjects exposed to, actively infected with, or recovered from COVID-19 were included in the dataset. Sample metadata almost always included a de-identified subject ID, COVID-19 status, age in years and sex.

The research as a whole found: Clinical and demographic metadata were provided uncurated, with the amount varying by source and participant.

The sample holds one count of this clone. Its antigen is not yet known. No clone much larger than this one lies a single base away; base qualities are absent. The junction shows trimming of 3 bases on V and 0 bases on J, plus 11 bases between the germline ends. The CDR3 spans 15 residues, from the cysteine through the phenylalanine. Only the CDR3 region is kept as DNA, spanning 45 bases read in frame from base 1. According to the germline V gene (reference sequence), CDR1 reads SEHNR and CDR2 reads FQNEAQ. One collaborating source in Seattle enrolled patients during active infection and followed them longitudinally through the course of disease. Whole blood was collected in K2EDTA tubes by collaborating institutions according to the institutions' own protocols. For TCRbeta analysis, collaborators shipped samples as frozen whole blood, isolated PBMCs, or DNA extracted from either of those sample types.

The immunoSEQ Assay, a bias-controlled multiplex PCR, was used to amplify TCRbeta CDR3 regions from genomic DNA. Per the original workflow: The number of nucleated cells in each sample was estimated by amplification of reference gene primers within the assay. To quantify the absolute abundance of each unique TCRbeta CDR3 rearrangement, sequence reads were collapsed and filtered. For each sample, productive Simpson clonality was calculated as the square root of Simpson's diversity index across productive rearrangements. The table comes from immuneACCESS by way of TCRdb, which keeps in-frame sequences with V and J called. Part of the clones is missing from these tables; in studies checked, under half for an unresolved V gene and the rest for unknown reasons. For V, J and clone size, that table is used; D and trimming come from the DNA. Present in this sample are some 450,000 clones, approximately 90% of which were seen just once. Roughly 0.76% of the sample is held by the ten biggest clonotypes.

The rearranged segments are TRBV7-9 and TRBJ1-2; a tentative D call is TRBD1 (6 bases match). Material for sequencing was peripheral blood. This clonotype originated in a man aged 18 to 29 with COVID-19, enrolled during active disease. CDR3 sequence: CASSLRGQANYGYTF. The DNA sequence is as follows: TGTGCCAGCAGCTTGAGGGGACAAGCTAACTATGGCTACACCTTC. With all but the CDR3 taken from the reference TRBV7-9 and TRBJ1-2 genes, the full variable domain is: DTGVSQNPRHKITKRGQNVTFRCDPISEHNRLYWYRQTLGQGPEFLTYFQNEAQLEKSRLLSDRFSAERPKGSFSTLEIQRTEQGDSAMYLCASSLRGQANYGYTFGSGTRLTVV.